This T cell receptor (beta chain) was found in a study of blood T cell repertoires in COVID-19. Study information: T cells, B-cell-depleted T cells, or PBMCs supplied cDNA or gDNA.

The J segment lost 7 bases and the V segment lost 2 bases, leaving 9 bases of the junction unmatched. The CDR3 consists of 16 residues. Germline CDR1 is SNHLY and CDR2 is FYNNEI. This clone was found once. Repertoires were generated with immunoSEQ multiplex PCR, while TCRdb's copy carries only in-frame clones and drops some. The repertoire holds approximately 170,000 clones, approximately 84% seen once, with 3.2% in the top ten. Cohorts were determined from participant-reported clinical history. Symptom resolution, clearance, or two negative PCRs marked the recovered donors of Cohort 3. This TCR came from a woman in her twenties or thirties who had recovered from COVID-19. This chain uses TRBV2 with TRBJ2-1; 9 bases agree with TRBD2. The sample consisted of PBMCs or T cells enriched from blood (not recorded which). The CDR3 DNA is TGTGCCAGCAGTGAACTCGTAGCGGGAGAAGGGAATGAGCAGTTCTTC. Protein sequence: CASSELVAGEGNEQFF. Based on the CDR3 plus reference TRBV2 and TRBJ2-1, the full variable domain is EPEVTQTPSHQVTQMGQEVILRCVPISNHLYFYWYRQILGQKVEFLVSFYNNEISEKSEIFDDQFSVERPDGSNFTLKIRSTKLEDSAMYFCASSELVAGEGNEQFFGPGTRLTVL.